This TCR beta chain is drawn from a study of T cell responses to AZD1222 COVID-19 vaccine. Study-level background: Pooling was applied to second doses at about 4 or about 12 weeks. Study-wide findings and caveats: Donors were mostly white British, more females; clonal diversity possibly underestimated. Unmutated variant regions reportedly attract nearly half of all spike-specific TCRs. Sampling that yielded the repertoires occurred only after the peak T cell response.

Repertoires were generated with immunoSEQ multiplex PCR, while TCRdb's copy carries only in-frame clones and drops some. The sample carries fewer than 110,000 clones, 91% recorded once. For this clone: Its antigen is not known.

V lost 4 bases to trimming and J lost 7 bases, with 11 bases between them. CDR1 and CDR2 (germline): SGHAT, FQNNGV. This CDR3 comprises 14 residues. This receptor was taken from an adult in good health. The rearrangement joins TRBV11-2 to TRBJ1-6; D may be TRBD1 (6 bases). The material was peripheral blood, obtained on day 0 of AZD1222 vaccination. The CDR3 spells CASSSDRLNSPLHF. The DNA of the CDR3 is TGTGCCAGCAGCTCCGACAGGCTGAATTCACCCCTCCACTTT.